This TCR beta chain originates from a study of T-cell memory formation after mild COVID-19. This clonotype was seen a few times. With 5 bases clipped from V and 4 bases from J, the junction kept 7 bases outside the gene matches. CDR3 size: 14 residues. Per germline, CDR1 SGHAT and CDR2 FQNNGV. In TCRdb, the 5' RACE reads were re-called with MiXCR into one record per CDR3 protein. This sample yields hundreds of thousands of distinct CDR3 sequences, of which over 15% are seen a single time; 22% belongs to the top ten. V is TRBV11-2 and J is TRBJ1-1; TRBD1 matches at 7 bases. Sequenced material: PBMCs or a T cell subset sorted from them (not recorded which). The sequence derives from a man aged 18 to 35 who had mild COVID-19 (a few samples of this study predate the infection). Cell type and time point are not known. The CDR3 region is CASSVQGGRTEAFF. Written as DNA, the CDR3 is TGTGCCAGCAGCGTCCAGGGGGGGCGCACTGAAGCTTTCTTT.